The source of this T cell receptor beta chain is a study of blood T cell repertoires in COVID-19. Looking at the study overall: Acute and convalescent COVID-19 specimens originated in the United States, Italy and Spain. From T cells, B-cell-depleted T cells, or PBMCs came the material, which was cDNA or gDNA.

The CDR3 runs 17 residues. V was pared by 2 bases and J by 6 bases, with 10 bases of the junction left unmatched. Germline values: CDR1 SGHVS, CDR2 FQNEAQ. Sequencing used immunoSEQ multiplex PCR; TCRdb keeps in-frame clones, though not all of them. In the table there are about 340,000 clones, approximately 92% of which are singletons. The chain couples TRBV7-8 to TRBJ2-3; TRBD2 matches at 11 bases. This sequence was found in a woman aged 25 to 39 who had recovered from COVID-19. Sequencing was carried out using PBMCs or T cells enriched from blood (not recorded which). DNA for the CDR3: TGTGCCAGCAGCTTAAGACTAGCGGGGCCCGGTACTGATACGCAGTATTTT. Encoded protein: CASSLRLAGPGTDTQYF.